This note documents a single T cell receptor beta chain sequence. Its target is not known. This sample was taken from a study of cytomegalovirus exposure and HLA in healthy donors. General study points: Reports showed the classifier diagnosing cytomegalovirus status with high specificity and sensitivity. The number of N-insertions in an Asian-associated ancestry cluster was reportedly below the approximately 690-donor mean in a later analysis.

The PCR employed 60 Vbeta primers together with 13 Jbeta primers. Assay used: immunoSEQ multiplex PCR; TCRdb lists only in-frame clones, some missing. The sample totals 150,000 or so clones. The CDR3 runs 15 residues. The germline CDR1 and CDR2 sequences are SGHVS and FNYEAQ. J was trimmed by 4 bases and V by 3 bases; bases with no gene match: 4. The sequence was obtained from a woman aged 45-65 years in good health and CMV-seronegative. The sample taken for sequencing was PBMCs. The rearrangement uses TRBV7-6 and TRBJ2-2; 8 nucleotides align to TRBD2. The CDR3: CASSLTSVGTGELFF. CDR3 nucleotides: TGTGCCAGCAGCTTGACTAGCGTTGGCACCGGGGAGCTGTTTTTT.